This entry lists 26 T cell receptor beta chains sequenced from one sample in a study of a mutant IDH1 vaccine in newly diagnosed glioma. The data were produced by immunoSEQ multiplex PCR, yet TCRdb's version contains in-frame clones alone and is incomplete. The table has 30,000 to 45,000 clones, about 84% seen once. Time point meaning: week 5, during vaccination. The investigators gave 300 ug of mutant IDH1 20-mer peptide in each vaccine dose, together with topical imiquimod. Antigen specificity for these receptors is unknown. Material: PBMCs, obtained from a glioma patient whose treatment included an IDH1 peptide vaccine. All receptors come from a middle-aged man with glioma.

Concerning this clone: Germline is not matched at one junction end, which may reflect a read error. The chain combines TRBV5-5 with TRBJ1-4; D might be TRBD1 (6 bases). Looked up from germline, CDR1 is SGHKS and CDR2 is YYEKEE (reference sequence). The CDR3 spans 15 residues. CDR3 residues: CASSGGGTTNEKLLF. The CDR3 DNA follows: TGTGCCAGCAGCGGGGGCGGAACAACTAATGAAAAACTGCTTTTT.

A few counts support this clone. This chain links TRBV6-5 with TRBJ1-1; unclear D gene. The CDR3 extends over 14 amino acids. Trimming took 6 bases from V and 1 from J, leaving 12 bases between them. Germline CDR1 and CDR2: MNHEY and SVGAGI. The CDR3 is CASSRLGPNTEAFF. The CDR3, as DNA: TGTGCCAGCAGCCGCCTTGGACCGAACACTGAAGCTTTCTTT.

This chain uses TRBV12-5 with TRBJ2-3, with 8 bases matching TRBD1. This CDR3 is 15 amino acids long. The germline gives CDR1 LGHNT, CDR2 FRNRAP. Losses at the gene ends were 4 bases for V and 0 bases for J; bases not matched to a gene: 3. CDR3: CASGSRDRSTDTQYF. Here the CDR3 DNA reads TGTGCTAGTGGTTCCCGGGACAGGAGCACAGATACGCAGTATTTT.

The CDR3: CASSLAVGSSYEQYF. The CDR3 nucleotides read TGCGCCAGCAGCTTGGCGGTGGGGAGCTCCTACGAGCAGTACTTC. This sequence joins TRBV5-1 and TRBJ2-7; a possible D gene is TRBD2 (5 bases). The CDR3 is 15 amino acids. V dropped 0 bases and J dropped 0 bases, with 10 bases sitting between them. Germline V lookup: CDR1 SGHRS, CDR2 YFSETQ.

This clone has only a few counts. V gene TRBV6-5 combines with J gene TRBJ1-2, with a weak D call TRBD1 (6 bases). The germline V and J ends were trimmed by 10 bases and 2 bases, with 17 bases remaining between them. This CDR3 spans 14 amino acids. Germline CDR1 and CDR2: MNHEY and SVGAGI. CDR3 DNA: TGTGCCACCATTAACAGGGAAACCAACTATGGCTACACCTTC. Its protein is CATINRETNYGYTF.

The V call is TRBV5-4, the J call TRBJ1-2; D unclear. Germline V gene sequence: CDR1 SGHNT, CDR2 YYREEE (reference sequence). The V gene lost 0 bases and the J gene lost 0 bases, with 12 bases spanning the gap. There are 16 residues in the CDR3. The CDR3 DNA is TGTGCCAGCAGCTTGGGTGGAGGAACAGCTAACTATGGCTACACCTTC. Protein product: CASSLGGGTANYGYTF.

The chain recombines TRBV2 with TRBJ2-7; 8 bases agree with TRBD2. There are 14 residues in the CDR3. The V and J ends lost 3 bases and 4 bases, in that order; junction bases with no gene match: 5. Germline CDR1 is SNHLY and CDR2 is FYNNEI. Here the CDR3 reads CASSESGGPYEQYF. Here the CDR3 DNA reads TGTGCCAGCAGTGAGTCGGGGGGGCCGTACGAGCAGTACTTC.

The chain has TRBV18 and TRBJ2-4; D remains unclear. Germline V gives CDR1 KGHSH, CDR2 LQKENI. Trimming removed 3 bases from V and 7 bases from J, with 4 bases in between. CDR3 size: 11 residues. The CDR3 protein is CASSPGNIQYF. The CDR3 DNA reads as TGTGCCAGCTCACCGGGTAACATTCAGTACTTC.

The V call is TRBV9, the J call TRBJ1-6; D may be TRBD1 (5 bases). Trimming removed 4 bases at V and 7 bases at J, with 15 bases between. CDR3 length: 15 amino acids. The germline gives CDR1 SGDLS, CDR2 YYNGEE. CDR3 nucleotide sequence: TGTGCCAGCAGCCTAGGGACGGAAGGAAATTCACCCCTCCACTTT. Protein sequence: CASSLGTEGNSPLHF.

The chain employs TRBV5-4 and TRBJ2-5; D unclear. Trimming cost V 6 bases and J 0 bases, with 3 bases left between them. Germline V gene sequence: CDR1 SGHNT, CDR2 YYREEE (reference sequence). The CDR3 has 11 amino acids. CDR3 nucleotide sequence: TGTGCCAGCAACTACCAAGAGACCCAGTACTTC. It specifies CASNYQETQYF.

The chain couples TRBV6-5 to TRBJ2-1; 10 nucleotides align to TRBD2. The CDR3 runs 16 residues. The germline V gene encodes CDR1 MNHEY and CDR2 SVGAGI. Trimming removed 0 bases from V and 9 bases from J; junction bases left unmatched: 8. CDR3 protein: CASSYSLAGGLSEQFF. As DNA, the CDR3 is TGTGCCAGCAGTTACTCGTTAGCGGGGGGTCTATCTGAGCAGTTCTTC.

This sequence joins TRBV18 and TRBJ2-3, with D perhaps TRBD1 (6 bases). V lost 3 bases, J lost 2 bases, and 21 bases lay in between. There are 18 residues in the CDR3. The germline gives CDR1 KGHSH, CDR2 LQKENI. The CDR3 loop is CASSPTGPGTYTTDTQYF. In nucleotides, the CDR3 is TGTGCCAGCTCACCTACAGGTCCCGGGACATACACCACAGATACGCAGTATTTT.

CDR3 amino acids: CASSTGFEAFF. The CDR3 nucleotides are TGTGCCAGTAGTACCGGCTTTGAAGCTTTCTTT. The V call is TRBV19, the J call TRBJ1-1; D is undetermined. CDR1 and CDR2 (germline): LNHDA, SQIVND (reference sequence). The CDR3 is 11 residues long. V lost 4 bases, J lost 7 bases, and 7 bases lay in between.

This chain links TRBV2 with TRBJ1-1; D gene ambiguous. The germline V gene encodes CDR1 SNHLY and CDR2 FYNNEI. V shed 5 bases and J shed 1 base, with 8 bases lying between them. CDR3 size: 13 residues. CDR3 DNA sequence: TGTGCCAGCAGTTCCCTCGCGAACACTGAAGCTTTCTTT. It is translated as CASSSLANTEAFF.

This chain joins TRBV2 and TRBJ2-2, with D perhaps assigned TRBD1 or TRBD2 (5 bases each). Germline CDR1 is SNHLY and CDR2 is FYNNEI. The CDR3 runs to 14 residues. With 6 bases removed from V and 2 bases from J, the gap between germline ends came to 10 bases. The CDR3 reads CASRGRSNTGELFF. Here the CDR3 DNA reads TGTGCCAGCAGGGGACGTAGTAACACCGGGGAGCTGTTTTTT.

The chain links TRBV7-9 to TRBJ2-7; 8 bases fit TRBD2. CDR1 is SEHNR and CDR2 is FQNEAQ in the germline V gene (reference sequence). V gave up 6 bases and J gave up 2 bases; unmatched junction bases: 3. There are 13 residues in the CDR3. CDR3 nucleotides: TGTGCCAGCAGTAGTAGCGGGACCTACGAGCAGTACTTC. Its protein product is CASSSSGTYEQYF.

In the case of this clone: The junction departs from germline at one end; a sequencing error may be responsible. The chain carries TRBV9 and TRBJ1-2, with D uncertain. CDR1 is SGDLS and CDR2 is YYNGEE in the germline V gene. The CDR3 consists of 12 residues. CDR3: CASSVENFGYTF. The CDR3 DNA reads as TGTGCCAGCAGCGTTGAGAACTTTGGCTACACCTTC.

By share, this clone ranks as medium-sized. The chain couples TRBV4-1 to TRBJ2-5; D is perhaps TRBD1 (6 bases). The CDR3 runs to 17 residues. V lost 4 bases to trimming and J lost 2 bases, with 20 bases between them. The germline V gene has CDR1 MGHRA and CDR2 YSYEKL. The CDR3 coding sequence is TGCGCCAGCAGCCCAACTATGGACAGCCAAGATCAAGAGACCCAGTACTTC. Translating it yields CASSPTMDSQDQETQYF.

The chain links TRBV5-4 to TRBJ2-7; 10 positions agree with TRBD2. CDR1 and CDR2 from the germline V gene are SGHNT and YYREEE (reference sequence). V lost 2 bases and J lost 5; bases outside the gene matches: 7. CDR3 length: 15 residues. CDR3 protein: CASSFRSGGYNEQYF. The DNA for the CDR3 is TGTGCCAGCAGCTTCCGTAGCGGGGGGTACAACGAGCAGTACTTC.

The chain employs TRBV5-8 and TRBJ1-3; D uncertain. The CDR3 spans 12 residues. Trimming removed 0 bases from V and 5 bases from J, with 3 bases in between. Germline V lookup: CDR1 SGHTS, CDR2 YDEGEE. The CDR3 DNA follows: TGTGCCAGCAGCTTGGTTCGAAACACCATATATTTT. This codes for CASSLVRNTIYF.

V usage is TRBV5-1 and J usage is TRBJ1-6; D possibly corresponds to TRBD1 (5 bases). There are 14 residues in the CDR3. V lost 1 base and J 7 bases, leaving 9 bases between the germline ends. CDR1 SGHRS and CDR2 YFSETQ come from the germline V gene. The CDR3 region is CASSLYGANSPLHF. CDR3 coding DNA: TGCGCCAGCAGCTTGTACGGGGCCAATTCACCCCTCCACTTT. The whole variable domain, filled in from reference TRBV5-1 and TRBJ1-6, reads KAGVTQTPRYLIKTRGQQVTLSCSPISGHRSVSWYQQTPGQGLQFLFEYFSETQRNKGNFPGRFSGRQFSNSRSEMNVSTLELGDSALYLCASSLYGANSPLHFGNGTRLTVT.

The chain couples TRBV5-1 to TRBJ2-7, with D possibly matching TRBD1 (6 bases). The V end lost 3 bases, the J end lost 2 bases, and 18 bases lay between the germline ends. The CDR3 length is 16 residues. Germline lookup yields CDR1 SGHRS and CDR2 YFSETQ. CDR3: CASSYDSFGTTYEQYF. In nucleotides, the CDR3 is TGCGCCAGCAGCTACGACTCATTCGGGACAACCTACGAGCAGTACTTC.

V and J are TRBV6-5 and TRBJ1-2; tentative D call: TRBD1 (6 bases). CDR1 MNHEY and CDR2 SVGAGI come from the germline V gene. This CDR3 spans 13 amino acids. The V end lost 5 bases, the J end lost 4 bases, and 11 bases lay between the germline ends. The CDR3 loop is CASSRGAVYGYTF. The CDR3, as DNA: TGTGCCAGCAGTAGGGGGGCCGTCTATGGCTACACCTTC.

The V call is TRBV6-5, the J call TRBJ2-7; D may be TRBD1 or TRBD2 (5 bases each). CDR1 MNHEY and CDR2 SVGAGI come from the germline V gene. Trimming pared 8 bases from V and 3 bases from J, leaving 14 bases between. There are 13 residues in the CDR3. The CDR3 here is CASLKGRGYEQYF. DNA of the CDR3: TGTGCCAGCCTTAAGGGACGAGGCTACGAGCAGTACTTC.

The rearrangement uses TRBV7-9 and TRBJ1-5; perhaps TRBD1 as D (6 bases). The V gene lost 1 base and the J gene lost 4 bases, with 11 bases spanning the gap. This CDR3 has 15 residues. Per the germline V gene, CDR1 is SEHNR and CDR2 is FQNEAQ (reference sequence). CDR3 sequence reads: CASSLVGGQNQPQHF. CDR3 in DNA: TGTGCCAGCAGCTTAGTCGGGGGGCAGAATCAGCCCCAGCATTTT.

V is TRBV4-1 and J is TRBJ2-7, with D possibly matching TRBD1 (5 bases). V lost 0 bases and J lost 5, with 17 bases in between. The CDR3 spans 16 residues. From germline, CDR1 is MGHRA and CDR2 YSYEKL. The CDR3 DNA reads TGCGCCAGCAGCCAAGATGTCGGTCAGGGTCGGCACGAGCAGTACTTC. Residues: CASSQDVGQGRHEQYF.